This T cell receptor beta chain was obtained from a study of shared clonotypes between healthy human individuals. Study-wide context: Donors consisted of two women and three men between 18 and 49. Findings and caveats of the study: Non-shared clonotypes displayed generation probabilities falling below those of clonotypes present in all four donors.

About this clone itself: Its antigen is unidentified.

The naive CD8 fraction comprised CD45RO-negative cells positively selected for CCR7 and excluded terminally differentiated effector memory CD45RA+ cells. Caucasian adults living in Nashville, Tennessee, provided all samples. It was 200 to 250 ng DNA, 31,000 or so T cell genomes, that sorted-subset replicate PCRs used. Sequencing used immunoSEQ multiplex PCR; TCRdb keeps in-frame clones, though not all of them. The sample yields over 2 million clones, less than 95% seen once. This clonotype was obtained from a man younger than 35 in good health. Specimen: naive CD8+ T cells sorted from blood.

The CDR3 protein is CASSQGQGLYNEQFF. Here the CDR3 DNA reads TGTGCCAGCAGTCAAGGACAGGGCCTCTACAATGAGCAGTTCTTC. This sequence joins TRBV6-5 and TRBJ2-1; 8 nucleotides match TRBD1. Looked up from germline, CDR1 is MNHEY and CDR2 is SVGAGI. The CDR3 consists of 15 residues. V lost 5 bases to trimming and J lost 3 bases; unmatched junction nucleotides: 6.